Described below is a single TCR beta chain sequence and its context. This entry is derived from a study of identical twins. Trimming left V 3 bases short and J 0 bases short, with 14 bases between. The CDR3 extends over 16 amino acids. Per the germline V gene, CDR1 is SGHRS and CDR2 is YFSETQ. Unique molecular identifiers were present on the cDNA, which also gained a universal primer site by template switching. Via MiXCR, TCRdb re-called the 5' RACE reads, giving one row per CDR3 protein. The table lists 500,000 to 700,000 distinct CDR3 sequences, 7.1% of them singletons. Each donor (without exception) was a healthy Caucasian. In addition, the sample was reused for a study of yellow fever vaccine responses in identical twins.

Sequenced input: PBMCs. This sequence originates from a woman in her late teens or twenties in good health. The chain has TRBV5-1 and TRBJ2-3; D ambiguous. The DNA for the CDR3 is TGCGCCAGCAGCTCGATAGCAGTCACTAGCACAGATACGCAGTATTTT. Amino acid sequence: CASSSIAVTSTDTQYF.